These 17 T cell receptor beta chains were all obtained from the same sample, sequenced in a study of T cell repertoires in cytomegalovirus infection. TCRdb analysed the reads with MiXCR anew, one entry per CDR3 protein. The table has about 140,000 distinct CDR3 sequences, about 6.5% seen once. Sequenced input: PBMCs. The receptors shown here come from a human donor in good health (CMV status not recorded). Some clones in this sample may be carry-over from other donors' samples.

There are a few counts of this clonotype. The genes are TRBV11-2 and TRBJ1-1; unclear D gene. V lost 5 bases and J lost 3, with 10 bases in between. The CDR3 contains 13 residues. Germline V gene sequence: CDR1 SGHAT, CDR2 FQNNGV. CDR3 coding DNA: TGTGCCAGCAGCACCACCCCCTACACTGAAGCTTTCTTT. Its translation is CASSTTPYTEAFF.

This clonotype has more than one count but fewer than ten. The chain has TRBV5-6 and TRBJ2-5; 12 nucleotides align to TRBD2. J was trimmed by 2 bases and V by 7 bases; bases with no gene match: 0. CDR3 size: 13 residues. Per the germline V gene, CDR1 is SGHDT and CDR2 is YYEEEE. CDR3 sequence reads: CASGLAGQETQYF. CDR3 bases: TGTGCCAGCGGACTAGCGGGACAAGAGACCCAGTACTTC. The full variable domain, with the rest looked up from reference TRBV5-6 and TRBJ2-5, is DAGVTQSPTHLIKTRGQQVTLRCSPKSGHDTVSWYQQALGQGPQFIFQYYEEEERQRGNFPDRFSGHQFPNYSSELNVNALLLGDSALYLCASGLAGQETQYFGPGTRLLVL.

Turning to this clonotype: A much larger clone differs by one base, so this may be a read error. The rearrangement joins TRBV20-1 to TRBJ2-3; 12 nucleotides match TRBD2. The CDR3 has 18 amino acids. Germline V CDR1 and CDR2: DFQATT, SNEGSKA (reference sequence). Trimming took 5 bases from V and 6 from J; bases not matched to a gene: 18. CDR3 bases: TGCAGTGCTGCAGCACCGGAACTAGCGGGGGGACATCCGGATACGCAGTATTTT. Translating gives CSAAAPELAGGHPDTQYF.

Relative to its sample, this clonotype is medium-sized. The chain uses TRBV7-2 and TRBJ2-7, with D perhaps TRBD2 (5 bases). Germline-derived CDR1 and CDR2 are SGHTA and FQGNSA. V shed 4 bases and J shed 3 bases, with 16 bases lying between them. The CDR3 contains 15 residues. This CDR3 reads CASSSPRRQLYEQYF. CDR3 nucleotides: TGTGCCAGCAGCTCCCCGAGGAGGCAACTCTACGAGCAGTACTTC.

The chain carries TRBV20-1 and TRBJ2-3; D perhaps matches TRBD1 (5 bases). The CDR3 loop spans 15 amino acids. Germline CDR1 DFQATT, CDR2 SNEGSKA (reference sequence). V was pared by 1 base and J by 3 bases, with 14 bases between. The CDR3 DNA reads TGCAGTGCTAGAGTAGGGGTCTTTACGACAGATACGCAGTATTTT. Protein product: CSARVGVFTTDTQYF.

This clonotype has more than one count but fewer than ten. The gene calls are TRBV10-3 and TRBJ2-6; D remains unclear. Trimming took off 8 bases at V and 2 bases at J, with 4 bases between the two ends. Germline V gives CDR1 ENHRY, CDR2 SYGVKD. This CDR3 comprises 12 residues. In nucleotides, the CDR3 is TGTGCCATCGGGGCTGGGGCCAACGTCCTGACTTTC. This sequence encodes CAIGAGANVLTF.

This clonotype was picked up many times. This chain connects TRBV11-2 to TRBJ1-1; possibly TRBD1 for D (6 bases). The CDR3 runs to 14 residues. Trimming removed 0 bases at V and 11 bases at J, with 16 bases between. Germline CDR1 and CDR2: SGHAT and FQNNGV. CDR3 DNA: TGTGCCAGCAGCTTAGAGGCCAGGGGATCGGGCGCTTTCTTT. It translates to CASSLEARGSGAFF.

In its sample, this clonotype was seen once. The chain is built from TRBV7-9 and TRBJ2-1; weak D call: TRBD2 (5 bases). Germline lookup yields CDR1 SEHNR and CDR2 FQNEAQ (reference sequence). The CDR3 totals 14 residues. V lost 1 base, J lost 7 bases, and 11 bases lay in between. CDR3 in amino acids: CASSLDGVGNEQFF. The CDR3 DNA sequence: TGTGCCAGCAGCTTAGACGGGGTCGGGAATGAGCAGTTCTTC.

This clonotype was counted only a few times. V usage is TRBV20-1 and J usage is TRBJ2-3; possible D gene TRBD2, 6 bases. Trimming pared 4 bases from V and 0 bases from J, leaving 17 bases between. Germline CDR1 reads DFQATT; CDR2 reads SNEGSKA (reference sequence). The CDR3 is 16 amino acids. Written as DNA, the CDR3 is TGCAGTGCTACCAAGTATTCTAGCGAGAGCACAGATACGCAGTATTTT. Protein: CSATKYSSESTDTQYF.

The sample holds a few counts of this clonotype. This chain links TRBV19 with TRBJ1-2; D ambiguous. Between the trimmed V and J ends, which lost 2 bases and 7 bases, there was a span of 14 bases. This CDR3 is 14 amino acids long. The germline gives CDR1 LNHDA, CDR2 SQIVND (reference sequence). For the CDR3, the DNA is TGTGCCAGTAGTATAAGGGTCCTAAGAATTGGCTACACCTTC. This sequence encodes CASSIRVLRIGYTF.

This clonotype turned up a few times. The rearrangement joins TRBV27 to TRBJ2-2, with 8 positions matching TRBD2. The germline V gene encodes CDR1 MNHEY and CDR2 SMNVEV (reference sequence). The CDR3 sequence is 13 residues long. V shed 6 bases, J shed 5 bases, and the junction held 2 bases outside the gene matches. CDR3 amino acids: CASRRGGTGELFF. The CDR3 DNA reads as TGTGCCAGCAGACGGGGGGGAACCGGGGAGCTGTTTTTT.

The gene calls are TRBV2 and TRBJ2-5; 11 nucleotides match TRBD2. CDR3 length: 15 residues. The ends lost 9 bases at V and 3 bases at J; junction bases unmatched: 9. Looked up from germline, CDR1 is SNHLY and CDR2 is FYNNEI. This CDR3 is CASSPGLAVEETQYF. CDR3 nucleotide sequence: TGTGCCAGTTCCCCGGGACTAGCGGTTGAAGAGACCCAGTACTTC.

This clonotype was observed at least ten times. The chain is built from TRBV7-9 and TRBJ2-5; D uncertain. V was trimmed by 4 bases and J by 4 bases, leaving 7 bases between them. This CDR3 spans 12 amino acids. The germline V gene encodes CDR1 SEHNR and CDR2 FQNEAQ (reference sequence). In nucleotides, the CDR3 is TGTGCCAGCAGCTCTAGGACAGAGACCCAGTACTTC. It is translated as CASSSRTETQYF.

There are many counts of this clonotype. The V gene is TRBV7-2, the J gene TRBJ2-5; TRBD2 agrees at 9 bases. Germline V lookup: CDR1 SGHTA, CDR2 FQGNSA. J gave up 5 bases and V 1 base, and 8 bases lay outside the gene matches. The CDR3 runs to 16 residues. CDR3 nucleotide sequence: TGTGCCAGCAGCTTAGTGAGGCGGGGGGGCAGCGAGACCCAGTACTTC. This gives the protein CASSLVRRGGSETQYF.

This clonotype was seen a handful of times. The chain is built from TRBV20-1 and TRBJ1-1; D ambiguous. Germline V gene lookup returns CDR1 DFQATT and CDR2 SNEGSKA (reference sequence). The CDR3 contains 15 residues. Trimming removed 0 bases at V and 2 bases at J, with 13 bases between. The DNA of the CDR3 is TGCAGTGCTAGAGATTTGGGGTACCCCAACACTGAAGCTTTCTTT. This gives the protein CSARDLGYPNTEAFF.

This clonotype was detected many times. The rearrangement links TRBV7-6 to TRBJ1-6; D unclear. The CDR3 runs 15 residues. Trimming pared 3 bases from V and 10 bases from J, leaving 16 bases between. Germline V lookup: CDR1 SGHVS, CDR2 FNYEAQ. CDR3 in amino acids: CASSLNVGSGSPLHF. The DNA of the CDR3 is TGTGCCAGCAGCTTGAACGTGGGGTCAGGATCACCCCTCCACTTT.

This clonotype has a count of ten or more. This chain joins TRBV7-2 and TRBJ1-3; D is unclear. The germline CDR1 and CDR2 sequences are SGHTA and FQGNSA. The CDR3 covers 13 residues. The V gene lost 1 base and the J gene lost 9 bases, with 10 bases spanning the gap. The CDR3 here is CASSLERSLTIYF. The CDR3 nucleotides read TGTGCCAGCAGCTTAGAGCGGAGTCTCACCATATATTTT.